This TCR beta chain stems from a study of OX40 agonist ivuxolimab in advanced cancers. Background on the study: Having had anti-PD-1, anti-PD-L1 or anti-CTLA-4 therapy before was allowed, and roughly 38% had some.

The investigators sampled blood at baseline, at cycle 4 day 1, and at cycle 7 day 1. This clone was seen a few times. The method was immunoSEQ multiplex PCR; TCRdb's version includes in-frame clones alone and lacks a portion of them. The sample has 98,000 or so clones, around nine tenths seen once; the top ten hold around 0.8%. Sample: CD4+ or CD8+ T cells sorted from blood, taken in a trial of the OX40 agonist ivuxolimab. This clonotype originated in an adult with an advanced solid tumor such as melanoma, head and neck, liver or kidney cancer.

The CDR3 bases are TGTGCCAGCAGCTCCAACGGTAATCAGCCCCAGCATTTT. This gives the protein CASSSNGNQPQHF. The chain joins TRBV7-2 to TRBJ1-5; D not resolved. Trimming took off 4 bases at V and 4 bases at J, with 8 bases between the two ends. The CDR3 length is 13 residues. Germline loops: CDR1 SGHTA, CDR2 FQGNSA.